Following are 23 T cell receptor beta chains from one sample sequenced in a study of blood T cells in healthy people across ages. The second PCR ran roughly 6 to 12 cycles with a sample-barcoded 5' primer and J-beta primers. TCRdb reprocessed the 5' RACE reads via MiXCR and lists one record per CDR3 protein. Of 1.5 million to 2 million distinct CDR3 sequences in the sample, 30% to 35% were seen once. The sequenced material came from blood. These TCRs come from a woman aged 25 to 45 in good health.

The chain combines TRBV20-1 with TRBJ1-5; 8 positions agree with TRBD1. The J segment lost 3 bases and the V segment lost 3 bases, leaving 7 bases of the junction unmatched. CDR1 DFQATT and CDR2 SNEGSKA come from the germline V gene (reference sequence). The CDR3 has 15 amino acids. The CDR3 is CSASGQGTINQPQHF. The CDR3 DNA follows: TGCAGTGCTAGCGGACAGGGAACAATCAATCAGCCCCAGCATTTT.

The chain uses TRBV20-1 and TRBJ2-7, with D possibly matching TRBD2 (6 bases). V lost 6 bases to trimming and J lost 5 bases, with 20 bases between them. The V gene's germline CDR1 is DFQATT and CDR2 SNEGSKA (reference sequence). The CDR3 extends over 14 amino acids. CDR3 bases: TGCAGTGCCGCCCCCGCAGGGAGGAGAGACGAGCAGTACTTC. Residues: CSAAPAGRRDEQYF.

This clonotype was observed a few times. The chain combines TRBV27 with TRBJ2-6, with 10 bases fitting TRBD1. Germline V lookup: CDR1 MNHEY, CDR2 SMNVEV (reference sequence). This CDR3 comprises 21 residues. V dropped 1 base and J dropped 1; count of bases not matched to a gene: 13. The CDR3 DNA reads TGTGCCAGCAGTTTATATTATAATGTGCGACAGGGGGCTTCTGGGGCCAACGTCCTGACTTTC. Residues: CASSLYYNVRQGASGANVLTF.

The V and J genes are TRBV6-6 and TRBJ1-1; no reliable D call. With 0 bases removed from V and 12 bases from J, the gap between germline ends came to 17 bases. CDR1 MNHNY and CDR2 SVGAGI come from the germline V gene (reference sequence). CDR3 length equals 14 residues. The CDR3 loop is CASSYSSGLPFSFF. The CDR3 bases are TGTGCCAGCAGTTACTCGTCAGGACTGCCTTTCTCTTTCTTT.

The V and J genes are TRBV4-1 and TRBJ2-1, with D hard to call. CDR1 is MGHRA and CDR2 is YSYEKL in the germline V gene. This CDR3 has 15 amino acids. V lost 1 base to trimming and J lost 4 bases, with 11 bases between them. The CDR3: CASSQVVTKYNEQFF. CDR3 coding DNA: TGCGCCAGCAGCCAAGTCGTGACGAAGTACAATGAGCAGTTCTTC.

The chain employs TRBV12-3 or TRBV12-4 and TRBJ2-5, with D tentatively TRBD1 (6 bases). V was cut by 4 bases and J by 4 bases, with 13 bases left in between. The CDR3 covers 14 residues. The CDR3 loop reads CASSWGQGRETQYF. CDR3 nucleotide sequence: TGTGCCAGCAGTTGGGGCCAGGGGCGAGAGACCCAGTACTTC.

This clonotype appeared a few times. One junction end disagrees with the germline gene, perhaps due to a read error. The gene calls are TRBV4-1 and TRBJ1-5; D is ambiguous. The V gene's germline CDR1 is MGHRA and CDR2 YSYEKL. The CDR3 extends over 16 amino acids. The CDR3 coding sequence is TGCGCCAGCAGCCAAGAGCCCCAGTTGGGCAATCAGCTCCAGCATTTT. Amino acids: CASSQEPQLGNQLQHF.

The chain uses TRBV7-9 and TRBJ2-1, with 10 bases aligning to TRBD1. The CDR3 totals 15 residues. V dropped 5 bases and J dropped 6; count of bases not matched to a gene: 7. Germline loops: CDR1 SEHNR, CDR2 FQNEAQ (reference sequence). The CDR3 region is CASSVGDRGPNEQFF. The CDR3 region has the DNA TGTGCCAGCAGCGTAGGGGACAGGGGACCCAATGAGCAGTTCTTC.

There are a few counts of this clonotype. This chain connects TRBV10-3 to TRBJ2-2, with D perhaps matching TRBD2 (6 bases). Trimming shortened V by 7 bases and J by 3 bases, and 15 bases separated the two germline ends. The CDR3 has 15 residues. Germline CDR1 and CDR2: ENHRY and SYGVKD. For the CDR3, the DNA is TGTGCCATCACGTCCGGGGGTCTGGACACCGGGGAGCTGTTTTTT. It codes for CAITSGGLDTGELFF.

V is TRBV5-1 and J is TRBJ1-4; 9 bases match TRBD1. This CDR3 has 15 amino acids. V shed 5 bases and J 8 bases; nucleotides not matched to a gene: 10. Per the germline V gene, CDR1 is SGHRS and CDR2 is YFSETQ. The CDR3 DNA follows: TGCGCCAGCAGTCCCGAACAGGGGGCGCAGGAAAAACTGTTTTTT. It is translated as CASSPEQGAQEKLFF.

The CDR3 reads CSVRGGGDVEQYF. CDR3 in DNA: TGCAGTGTCAGAGGGGGAGGCGATGTTGAGCAGTACTTC. The chain joins TRBV20-1 to TRBJ2-7, with D possibly being TRBD1 or TRBD2 (6 bases each). Germline CDR1 is DFQATT and CDR2 is SNEGSKA (reference sequence). This CDR3 region has 13 residues. V shed 7 bases and J shed 7 bases, with 20 bases lying between them.

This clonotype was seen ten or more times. The CDR3 spells CASNSRGLVYEQYF. The CDR3 coding sequence is TGTGCCAGCAATTCCCGGGGCCTCGTCTACGAGCAGTACTTC. The chain recombines TRBV6-6 with TRBJ2-7; D tentatively reads TRBD1 or TRBD2 (5 bases each). There are 14 residues in the CDR3. V was trimmed by 7 bases and J by 3 bases, leaving 16 bases between them. The germline gives CDR1 MNHNY, CDR2 SVGAGI (reference sequence).

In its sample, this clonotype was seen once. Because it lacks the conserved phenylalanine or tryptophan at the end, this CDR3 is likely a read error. CDR3 residues: CASSQKVETQYC. The CDR3 bases are TGTGCCAGCAGCCAAAAAGTGGAGACCCAGTACTGC. The chain joins TRBV14 to TRBJ2-5; D unclear. The CDR3 consists of 12 residues. Germline-derived CDR1 and CDR2 are SGHDN and FVKESK. V dropped 2 bases and J dropped 5 bases, with 6 bases sitting between them.

CDR3 protein: CASSEAPGQDDNEQFF. CDR3 nucleotide sequence: TGTGCCAGCAGTGAAGCGCCGGGGCAGGATGACAATGAGCAGTTCTTC. V is TRBV6-1 and J is TRBJ2-1; possibly TRBD1 or TRBD2 for D (5 bases each). The length of the CDR3 is 16 residues. Germline V gene lookup returns CDR1 MNHNS and CDR2 SASEGT. The V gene lost 0 bases and the J gene lost 5 bases, with 14 bases spanning the gap.

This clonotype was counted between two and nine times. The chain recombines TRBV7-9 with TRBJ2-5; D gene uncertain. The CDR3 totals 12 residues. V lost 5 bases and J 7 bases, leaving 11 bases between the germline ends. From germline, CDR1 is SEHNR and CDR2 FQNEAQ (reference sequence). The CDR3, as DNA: TGTGCCAGCAGCCCCGTTGTCGCGACCCAGTACTTC. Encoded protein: CASSPVVATQYF.

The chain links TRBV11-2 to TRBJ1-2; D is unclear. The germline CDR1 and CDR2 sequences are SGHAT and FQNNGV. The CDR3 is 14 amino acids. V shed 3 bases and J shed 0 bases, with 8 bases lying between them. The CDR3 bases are TGTGCCAGCAGCTTGGCCGCTCCTAACTATGGCTACACCTTC. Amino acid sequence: CASSLAAPNYGYTF.

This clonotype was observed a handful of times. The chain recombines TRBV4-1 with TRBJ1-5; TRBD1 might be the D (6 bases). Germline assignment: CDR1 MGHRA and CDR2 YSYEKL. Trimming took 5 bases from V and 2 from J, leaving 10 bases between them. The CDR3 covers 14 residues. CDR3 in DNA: TGCGCCAGCAGCACAGGGTTTGGCAATCAGCCCCAGCATTTT. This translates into CASSTGFGNQPQHF.

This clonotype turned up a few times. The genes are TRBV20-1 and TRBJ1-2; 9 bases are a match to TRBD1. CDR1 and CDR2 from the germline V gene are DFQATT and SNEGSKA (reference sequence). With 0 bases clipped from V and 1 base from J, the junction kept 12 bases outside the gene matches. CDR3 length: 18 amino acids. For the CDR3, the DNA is TGCAGTGCTAGAGAGTCACTCGCGGACAGGGGAAATAACTATGGCTACACCTTC. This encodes CSARESLADRGNNYGYTF.

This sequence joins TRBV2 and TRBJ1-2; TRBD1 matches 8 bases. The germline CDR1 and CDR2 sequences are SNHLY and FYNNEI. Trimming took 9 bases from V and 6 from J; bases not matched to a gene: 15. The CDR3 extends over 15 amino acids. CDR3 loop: CASLDTQGGVDGYTF. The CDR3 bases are TGTGCCAGTCTGGACACACAGGGGGGGGTAGATGGCTACACCTTC.

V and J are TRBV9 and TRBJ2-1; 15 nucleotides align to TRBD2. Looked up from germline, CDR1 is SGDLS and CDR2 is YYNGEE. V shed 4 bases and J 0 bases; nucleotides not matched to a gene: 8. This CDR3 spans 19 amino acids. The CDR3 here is CASSPAGTSGGSSYNEQFF. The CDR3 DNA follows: TGTGCCAGCAGCCCTGCCGGGACTAGCGGGGGGAGCTCCTACAATGAGCAGTTCTTC.

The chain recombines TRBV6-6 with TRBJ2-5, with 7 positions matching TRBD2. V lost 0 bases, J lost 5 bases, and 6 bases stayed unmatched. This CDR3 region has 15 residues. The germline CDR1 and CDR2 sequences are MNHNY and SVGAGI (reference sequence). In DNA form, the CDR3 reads TGTGCCAGCAGTTACTCTGAGGGAGGGGTGGAGACCCAGTACTTC. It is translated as CASSYSEGGVETQYF.

CDR3 region: CASSQGAWWDTQYF. In nucleotides, the CDR3 is TGTGCCAGCAGCCAAGGAGCCTGGTGGGATACGCAGTATTTT. The chain uses TRBV3-1 and TRBJ2-3; D not resolved. CDR3 length: 14 amino acids. CDR1 and CDR2 from the germline V gene are LGHDT and YNNKEL (reference sequence). Trimming shortened V by 1 base and J by 6 bases, and 11 bases separated the two germline ends.

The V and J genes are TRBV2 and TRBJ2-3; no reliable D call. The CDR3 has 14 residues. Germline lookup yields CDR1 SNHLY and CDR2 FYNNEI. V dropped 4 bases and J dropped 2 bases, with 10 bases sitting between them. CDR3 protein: CASSVRRDTDTQYF. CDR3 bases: TGTGCCAGCAGTGTTCGAAGGGACACAGATACGCAGTATTTT.